This T cell receptor (beta chain) was recovered during a study of cytomegalovirus exposure and HLA in healthy donors. Overall study findings and caveats: For TCR beta chains, V- and J-gene trimming was later linked to a missense DCLRE1C variant.

Vbeta (60) and Jbeta (13) primers were used in the PCR. Original handling: A later analysis counted 65 million to 95 million unique TCR beta chains, around 10 million shared. Libraries were prepared by immunoSEQ multiplex PCR; TCRdb keeps only in-frame clonotypes and omits some of them. For V, J and clone size, that table is used; D and trimming come from the DNA. The repertoire includes about 110,000 clones, 50% to 70% of them detected once, and 3.8% sits in the top ten. Nominally healthy donors were sampled, though unrecorded immune exposures were likely. Trimming removed 0 bases from V and 8 bases from J, with 10 bases in between. The CDR3 runs to 13 residues. Germline-derived CDR1 and CDR2 are PRHDT and FYEKMQ (reference sequence). A remark on this clone: The antigen remains unidentified.

The V gene is TRBV13, the J gene TRBJ1-2, with a possible D match to TRBD1 (5 bases). This receptor was identified in a man aged 25 to 40 in good health and CMV-seropositive. Sample: PBMCs. In nucleotides, the CDR3 is TGTGCCAGCAGCTTAGGCAGGGCCGGGGGCTACACCTTC. As protein: CASSLGRAGGYTF.